Shown below are 18 T cell receptor beta chains from a single sample sequenced in a study of neoadjuvant anti-PD-1 for oral cavity cancer. As for time point: after neoadjuvant nivolumab, at surgical resection. Sequencing was performed with immunoSEQ multiplex PCR; in TCRdb, only in-frame clones are kept and a portion is missing. Among approximately 13,000 clones, about 77% were seen once, and the ten largest hold around 2.4%. The source material was PBMCs, sampled after nivolumab (anti-PD-1) treatment. The receptors stem from a person between 40 and 80 years old with oral cavity squamous cell carcinoma.

This clone appeared a single time. This chain links TRBV7-8 with TRBJ2-1; D uncertain. V was trimmed by 7 bases and J by 0 bases, leaving 19 bases between them. This CDR3 is 17 amino acids long. CDR1 is SGHVS and CDR2 is FQNEAQ in the germline V gene. CDR3 nucleotide sequence: TGTGCCAGCACCCCGCCCTTCAGGCTCAGCTCCTACAATGAGCAGTTCTTC. As protein: CASTPPFRLSSYNEQFF.

The chain carries TRBV5-1 and TRBJ2-5; 11 bases are shared with TRBD2. Germline CDR1 reads SGHRS; CDR2 reads YFSETQ. V shed 3 bases and J 4 bases; nucleotides not matched to a gene: 8. This CDR3 is built from 16 residues. The CDR3 DNA is TGCGCCAGCAGCTCCTCCTTAGCGGGGGGGCGAGAGACCCAGTACTTC. Protein: CASSSSLAGGRETQYF.

The chain recombines TRBV5-4 with TRBJ1-3; 8 bases fit TRBD1. This CDR3 comprises 15 residues. The junction had 3 bases not matched to a gene; V was cut back by 2 bases and J by 2 bases. Germline V gene data show CDR1 as SGHNT and CDR2 as YYREEE (reference sequence). The CDR3 loop reads CASSFQQGAGNTIYF. The CDR3 DNA sequence: TGTGCCAGCAGCTTCCAACAGGGGGCTGGAAACACCATATATTTT.

V is TRBV19 and J is TRBJ2-5; D gene ambiguous. Germline loops: CDR1 LNHDA, CDR2 SQIVND (reference sequence). There are 12 residues in the CDR3. V was trimmed by 5 bases and J by 2 bases, leaving 6 bases between them. The CDR3 loop reads CASSHSQETQYF. The CDR3 nucleotides read TGTGCCAGTAGTCACAGTCAAGAGACCCAGTACTTC.

The V call is TRBV5-6, the J call TRBJ2-7; D is perhaps TRBD1 or TRBD2 (5 bases each). Looked up from germline, CDR1 is SGHDT and CDR2 is YYEEEE. The V end lost 5 bases, the J end lost 0 bases, and 12 bases lay between the germline ends. The CDR3 extends over 14 amino acids. The chain's CDR3 is CASRRVGRSYEQYF. CDR3 bases: TGTGCCAGCAGGCGGGTGGGGCGCTCCTACGAGCAGTACTTC.

The V and J genes are TRBV14 and TRBJ2-3; D not resolved. V was clipped by 4 bases and J by 6 bases, with 11 bases between them. Germline-derived CDR1 and CDR2 are SGHDN and FVKESK. The CDR3 length is 13 residues. CDR3 protein: CASSLSEWDTQYF. The DNA for the CDR3 is TGTGCCAGCAGCCTCTCAGAGTGGGATACGCAGTATTTT.

This clone was counted between two and nine times. The chain links TRBV5-1 to TRBJ2-7; 7 positions match TRBD1. CDR3 length: 22 amino acids. Germline CDR1 is SGHRS and CDR2 is YFSETQ. The J segment lost 4 bases and the V segment lost 2 bases, leaving 30 bases of the junction unmatched. CDR3 coding DNA: TGCGCCAGCAGCTTACCAATCTCCCTACAGGGGAATCCCCGACCCACAATATACGAGCAGTACTTC. It specifies CASSLPISLQGNPRPTIYEQYF.

J is TRBJ1-3 and V is TRBV30; no clear D gene. Trimming shortened V by 4 bases and J by 4 bases, and 11 bases separated the two germline ends. The CDR3 spans 13 residues. Germline loops: CDR1 GTSNPN, CDR2 SVGIG (reference sequence). The chain's CDR3 is CAWNAGGGNTIYF. The CDR3 nucleotides read TGTGCCTGGAACGCAGGAGGGGGAAACACCATATATTTT. Complete variable domain (other parts from reference TRBV30 and TRBJ1-3): SQTIHQWPATLVQPVGSPLSLECTVEGTSNPNLYWYRQAAGRGLQLLFYSVGIGQISSEVPQNLSASRPQDRQFILSSKKLLLSDSGFYLCAWNAGGGNTIYFGEGSWLTVV.

The chain joins TRBV6-6 to TRBJ2-5; D remains unclear. CDR3 length equals 12 residues. Germline CDR1 reads MNHNY; CDR2 reads SVGAGI (reference sequence). Between the trimmed V and J ends, which lost 2 bases and 5 bases, there was a span of 6 bases. The CDR3 loop is CASSYEMETQYF. The CDR3, as DNA: TGTGCCAGCAGTTACGAGATGGAGACCCAGTACTTC.

The rearrangement links TRBV6-5 to TRBJ2-5; unclear D gene. Trimming took 8 bases from V and 2 from J, leaving 12 bases between them. CDR1 MNHEY and CDR2 SVGAGI come from the germline V gene. This CDR3 has 13 residues. CDR3 in amino acids: CASAWTQQETQYF. The CDR3 region has the DNA TGTGCCAGCGCCTGGACGCAACAAGAGACCCAGTACTTC.

CDR3 sequence (DNA): TGTGCCAGCAGCACCCCGTTTAGGCCTACAGATCTCTGGCAGTACTTC. As protein: CASSTPFRPTDLWQYF. The V and J genes are TRBV9 and TRBJ2-7, with D unresolved. CDR1 is SGDLS, CDR2 YYNGEE, per germline. The CDR3 runs 16 residues. The ends were cut back, 4 bases at V and 9 bases at J, with 26 bases in the middle.

This clone has only one observation. The chain is built from TRBV7-9 and TRBJ2-5, with D uncertain. The CDR3 totals 13 residues. V was clipped by 6 bases and J by 5 bases, with 13 bases between them. Germline CDR1 and CDR2: SEHNR and FQNEAQ (reference sequence). The CDR3 region is CASRDHNGETQYF. The CDR3 nucleotides are TGTGCCAGCAGAGATCATAATGGGGAGACCCAGTACTTC. Full variable domain (outside the CDR3, taken from reference TRBV7-9 and TRBJ2-5): DTGVSQNPRHKITKRGQNVTFRCDPISEHNRLYWYRQTLGQGPEFLTYFQNEAQLEKSRLLSDRFSAERPKGSFSTLEIQRTEQGDSAMYLCASRDHNGETQYFGPGTRLLVL.

V gene TRBV6-1 combines with J gene TRBJ2-7; 12 bases line up with TRBD2. The CDR3 has 15 amino acids. The trim removed 5 bases at V and 5 bases at J, leaving 7 bases unmatched. Germline CDR1 MNHNS, CDR2 SASEGT. For the CDR3, the DNA is TGTGCCAGCAGTCCTGGACTAGCGGGAATGGACGAGCAGTACTTC. Its translation is CASSPGLAGMDEQYF.

The J gene is TRBJ2-1, the V gene TRBV9, with D possibly being TRBD1 (5 bases). Per the germline V gene, CDR1 is SGDLS and CDR2 is YYNGEE. The CDR3 has 15 residues. Trimming removed 4 bases from V and 6 bases from J, with 17 bases in between. CDR3 residues: CASSQTQAVSNEQFF. The CDR3 nucleotides are TGTGCCAGCAGCCAGACACAGGCGGTTTCCAATGAGCAGTTCTTC.

This clone was seen a single time. The genes are TRBV5-1 and TRBJ1-2; D gene uncertain. V was trimmed by 0 bases and J by 8 bases, leaving 11 bases between them. This CDR3 region has 13 residues. Germline V gene sequence: CDR1 SGHRS, CDR2 YFSETQ. In DNA, the CDR3 is TGCGCCAGCAGCTTGGTAGGTCTCGGGGGCTACACCTTC. Its protein is CASSLVGLGGYTF.

The rearrangement uses TRBV5-1 and TRBJ2-1, with D possibly TRBD1 on 6 matching bases. Trimming left V 4 bases short and J 7 bases short, with 9 bases between. The CDR3 length is 12 residues. Germline V CDR1 and CDR2: SGHRS, YFSETQ. CDR3 residues: CASSLGQNEQFF. CDR3 sequence (DNA): TGCGCCAGCAGCCTAGGACAGAATGAGCAGTTCTTC.

V usage is TRBV30 and J usage is TRBJ2-3; 9 nucleotides match TRBD1. In germline, CDR1 is GTSNPN, CDR2 SVGIG (reference sequence). The length of the CDR3 is 14 residues. The ends lost 7 bases at V and 6 bases at J; junction bases unmatched: 11. CDR3 amino acids: CAFGTGSLTDTQYF. CDR3 DNA sequence: TGTGCCTTCGGGACAGGGTCCCTGACTGATACGCAGTATTTT.

The CDR3 nucleotides are TGTGCCAGTAGCGCTCCACTAGCGGCTACCTACGAGCAGTACTTC. Residues: CASSAPLAATYEQYF. The chain couples TRBV19 to TRBJ2-7; 8 nucleotides match TRBD2. Trimming took 6 bases from V and 2 from J; bases not matched to a gene: 9. The CDR3 consists of 15 residues. CDR1 LNHDA and CDR2 SQIVND come from the germline V gene (reference sequence).